These 29 T cell receptor beta chains were all obtained from the same sample, sequenced in a study of blood T cell repertoires in COVID-19. Profiling relied on immunoSEQ multiplex PCR, and the TCRdb table lists in-frame clones only, not all of them. The data hold around 50,000 clones, with approximately 80% observed a single time. Sequenced material: peripheral blood. The receptor set was obtained from a man aged 35 to 55 with acute or convalescent COVID-19.

V gene TRBV6-6 combines with J gene TRBJ1-6, with a tentative D call TRBD1 (6 bases). The germline V gene has CDR1 MNHNY and CDR2 SVGAGI (reference sequence). The germline V and J ends were trimmed by 7 bases and 6 bases, with 16 bases remaining between them. CDR3 size: 15 residues. The CDR3 nucleotides read TGTGCCAGCACCCCCGGGGGGGCGACTAATTCACCCCTCCACTTT. Translated: CASTPGGATNSPLHF.

This chain connects TRBV28 to TRBJ1-2; possible D gene TRBD1, 6 bases. CDR3 length: 12 residues. From germline, CDR1 is MDHEN and CDR2 SYDVKM. Between the trimmed V and J ends, which lost 6 bases and 8 bases, there was a span of 13 bases. CDR3 sequence (DNA): TGTGCCAGCAGCCAAACAGGGTACGGCTACACCTTC. It is translated as CASSQTGYGYTF.

The CDR3 nucleotides are TGCGCCAGCAGTGTTCTTAGTCTCGGCTCCGGGGATACGCAGTATTTT. Protein sequence: CASSVLSLGSGDTQYF. The chain couples TRBV10-1 to TRBJ2-3; D not certain. V was shortened by 4 bases and J by 6 bases, with 20 bases between the two germline ends. CDR3 size: 16 residues. The germline V gene has CDR1 WNHNN and CDR2 SYGVQD (reference sequence).

The V call is TRBV9, the J call TRBJ2-5; 12 bases align to TRBD2. CDR1 SGDLS and CDR2 YYNGEE come from the germline V gene. The CDR3 is 18 residues long. After removal of 0 bases from V and 2 bases from J, the junction contained 8 bases not matched to a gene. This CDR3 is CASSVATPTSGGQETQYF. Here the CDR3 DNA reads TGTGCCAGCAGCGTAGCTACCCCCACTAGCGGGGGGCAAGAGACCCAGTACTTC.

The CDR3 DNA reads TGTGCCAGCAGCTTCGGGTTAGGGAGCTATGGCTACACCTTC. Translation: CASSFGLGSYGYTF. The genes are TRBV5-5 and TRBJ1-2; D unclear. Between the trimmed V and J ends, which lost 2 bases and 4 bases, there was a span of 12 bases. CDR3 length: 14 residues. Germline loops: CDR1 SGHKS, CDR2 YYEKEE (reference sequence).

This clone was seen more than once but under ten times. CDR3 sequence: CASSRPTSGGLTEQFF. CDR3 coding DNA: TGTGCCAGCTCACGGCCGACTAGCGGGGGGCTCACCGAGCAGTTCTTC. The rearrangement links TRBV18 to TRBJ2-1; 13 bases line up with TRBD2. Looked up from germline, CDR1 is KGHSH and CDR2 is LQKENI. CDR3 length: 16 amino acids. The J segment lost 10 bases and the V segment lost 4 bases, leaving 10 bases of the junction unmatched.

This rearrangement joins TRBV19 to TRBJ1-1, with D possibly being TRBD1 (6 bases). The CDR3 is 10 amino acids. Germline V lookup: CDR1 LNHDA, CDR2 SQIVND (reference sequence). The V gene lost 7 bases and the J gene lost 10 bases, with 10 bases spanning the gap. The CDR3 region is CASMDRGAFF. The CDR3 DNA follows: TGTGCCAGTATGGACAGAGGAGCTTTCTTT.

This chain connects TRBV25-1 to TRBJ2-1, with a weak D call TRBD2 (6 bases). This CDR3 is built from 14 residues. CDR1 and CDR2 from the germline V gene are MGHDK and SYGVNS. The germline V and J ends were trimmed by 2 bases and 9 bases, with 14 bases remaining between them. CDR3 in DNA: TGTGCCAGCAGTGAAGGCGGGACGTGGGCTGAGCAGTTCTTC. Translation: CASSEGGTWAEQFF.

The chain combines TRBV5-1 with TRBJ1-1, with 7 bases lining up with TRBD1. V trimming: 3 bases; J trimming: 6 bases; junction bases outside the gene matches: 5. This CDR3 is built from 13 residues. Germline V CDR1 and CDR2: SGHRS, YFSETQ. The CDR3 DNA sequence: TGCGCCAGCAGCTCCGGACAGGTCCCTGAAGCTTTCTTT. This translates into CASSSGQVPEAFF. Full variable domain (outside the CDR3, taken from reference TRBV5-1 and TRBJ1-1): KAGVTQTPRYLIKTRGQQVTLSCSPISGHRSVSWYQQTPGQGLQFLFEYFSETQRNKGNFPGRFSGRQFSNSRSEMNVSTLELGDSALYLCASSSGQVPEAFFGQGTRLTVV.

The DNA of the CDR3 is TGTGCCACCAGCAGAGATCTCCTGACAGGGGCAAATGGCTACACCTTC. Translation gives CATSRDLLTGANGYTF. The gene calls are TRBV15 and TRBJ1-2, with 8 bases aligning to TRBD1. Germline CDR1 reads LNHNV; CDR2 reads YYDKDF (reference sequence). CDR3 size: 16 residues. With 0 bases clipped from V and 6 bases from J, the junction kept 9 bases outside the gene matches.

The gene calls are TRBV25-1 and TRBJ2-2, with no clear D. Germline V gene sequence: CDR1 MGHDK, CDR2 SYGVNS. The CDR3 totals 14 residues. V gave up 8 bases and J gave up 4 bases, with 14 bases separating them. The CDR3 here is CASSITFGTGELFF. The DNA of the CDR3 is TGTGCCAGCTCTATCACCTTCGGCACCGGGGAGCTGTTTTTT.

This chain links TRBV5-1 with TRBJ1-3, with 7 bases fitting TRBD1. CDR3 length: 14 residues. V lost 0 bases, J lost 5 bases, and 2 bases stayed unmatched. The germline V gene encodes CDR1 SGHRS and CDR2 YFSETQ. The CDR3 DNA reads TGCGCCAGCAGCTTGGAAGGGGGCAGAAACACCATATATTTT. This codes for CASSLEGGRNTIYF.

V is TRBV7-6 and J is TRBJ2-5; the D gene is possibly TRBD2 (6 bases). CDR1 SGHVS and CDR2 FNYEAQ come from the germline V gene. Trimming cost V 0 bases and J 7 bases, with 15 bases left between them. The CDR3 has 15 residues. CDR3 sequence (DNA): TGTGCCAGCAGCTTAGCGGAGGGACCCCTCGTGACCCAGTACTTC. Translated: CASSLAEGPLVTQYF.

On this clone: One end of the junction fails to match germline, which may point to a read error. The chain couples TRBV4-1 to TRBJ2-5; D remains unclear. CDR1 and CDR2 (germline): MGHRA, YSYEKL. The CDR3 has 14 amino acids. CDR3 in amino acids: CASSYSDSQEAQYF. The CDR3 DNA follows: TGCGCCAGCAGCTACTCCGACTCCCAAGAGGCCCAGTACTTC.

The chain combines TRBV6-5 with TRBJ2-2, with TRBD2 matching 8 bases. The CDR3 extends over 15 amino acids. V lost 6 bases, J lost 6 bases, and 9 bases stayed unmatched. The germline CDR1 and CDR2 sequences are MNHEY and SVGAGI. The CDR3 spells CASRRGAGVAGELFF. The CDR3 DNA reads as TGTGCCAGCAGAAGGGGAGCGGGGGTGGCCGGGGAGCTGTTTTTT.

The chain couples TRBV28 to TRBJ1-1, with 8 bases identical to TRBD1. V lost 6 bases and J lost 8; bases outside the gene matches: 5. The length of the CDR3 is 12 residues. Per germline, CDR1 MDHEN and CDR2 SYDVKM. The DNA for the CDR3 is TGTGCCAGCAGCCCTCGGGACAGGGAAGCTTTCTTT. The encoded protein is CASSPRDREAFF.

This clone was detected only once. This sequence joins TRBV24-1 and TRBJ1-1; TRBD1 matches 7 bases. Per germline, CDR1 KGHDR and CDR2 SFDVKD. This CDR3 has 13 residues. The ends lost 8 bases at V and 4 bases at J; junction bases unmatched: 6. The CDR3 nucleotides are TGTGCCACCATTCCGCAGGGGGGCACTGAAGCTTTCTTT. Protein sequence: CATIPQGGTEAFF.

The chain is built from TRBV6-2 or TRBV6-3 and TRBJ2-3; TRBD2 matches 12 bases. The CDR3 sequence is 20 residues long. The J segment lost 0 bases and the V segment lost 0 bases, leaving 10 bases of the junction unmatched. Germline V CDR1 and CDR2: MNHEY, SVGEGT. CDR3 coding DNA: TGTGCCAGCAGTTACTCGACACTAGCGGGGGGCCGAACAAGCACAGATACGCAGTATTTT. Translating it yields CASSYSTLAGGRTSTDTQYF.

Written as DNA, the CDR3 is TGTGCCAGCAGCCCCAACCCCAGGGCGCGGTGGGAGACCCAGTACTTC. This codes for CASSPNPRARWETQYF. This chain uses TRBV7-2 with TRBJ2-5; possible D gene TRBD1, 5 bases. Germline assignment: CDR1 SGHTA and CDR2 FQGNSA. This CDR3 comprises 16 residues. The V end lost 5 bases, the J end lost 5 bases, and 21 bases lay between the germline ends.

The chain recombines TRBV2 with TRBJ1-5; D is perhaps TRBD1 (6 bases). The ends were cut back, 8 bases at V and 3 bases at J, with 14 bases in the middle. CDR3 size: 14 residues. Germline CDR1 SNHLY, CDR2 FYNNEI. The CDR3 nucleotides are TGTGCCAGCCGAATGGACAGCCTCAATCAGCCCCAGCATTTT. Protein: CASRMDSLNQPQHF.

This chain links TRBV7-2 with TRBJ1-2; 8 nucleotides line up with TRBD1. V lost 3 bases and J lost 8; bases outside the gene matches: 20. The CDR3 consists of 18 residues. From germline, CDR1 is SGHTA and CDR2 FQGNSA. CDR3 sequence: CASSFRIRLQGAQRGYTF. CDR3 DNA: TGTGCCAGCAGCTTCCGAATCCGACTCCAGGGGGCGCAGAGGGGCTACACCTTC. The full variable domain, rest sourced from reference TRBV7-2 and TRBJ1-2, is GAGVSQSPSNKVTEKGKDVELRCDPISGHTALYWYRQSLGQGLEFLIYFQGNSAPDKSGLPSDRFSAERTGGSVSTLTIQRTQQEDSAVYLCASSFRIRLQGAQRGYTFGSGTRLTVV.

This clone turned up a few times. J is TRBJ1-6 and V is TRBV27; D is uncertain. V gave up 5 bases and J gave up 3 bases, with 8 bases separating them. CDR1 is MNHEY and CDR2 is SMNVEV in the germline V gene (reference sequence). The CDR3 covers 14 residues. In DNA, the CDR3 is TGTGCCAGCAGTGGAGGGAGCTATAATTCACCCCTCCACTTT. It translates to CASSGGSYNSPLHF.

V is TRBV7-9 and J is TRBJ1-1; possible D gene TRBD1, 5 bases. The V and J ends lost 7 bases and 7 bases respectively, with 13 bases between them. Germline loops: CDR1 SEHNR, CDR2 FQNEAQ (reference sequence). CDR3 size: 12 residues. In nucleotides, the CDR3 is TGTGCCAGCATCATGGTTAGGGGTGAAGCTTTCTTT. Its protein is CASIMVRGEAFF.

The V and J genes are TRBV27 and TRBJ1-2; D perhaps matches TRBD1 (5 bases). Trimming left V 8 bases short and J 2 bases short, with 9 bases between. This CDR3 has 12 amino acids. The germline gives CDR1 MNHEY, CDR2 SMNVEV (reference sequence). The CDR3: CASGPGNYGYTF. The CDR3 DNA follows: TGTGCCAGCGGGCCAGGGAACTATGGCTACACCTTC.

The CDR3 region is CASSVKVQAGQPQHF. The CDR3 nucleotides read TGTGCCAGCAGCGTAAAGGTTCAAGCAGGTCAGCCCCAGCATTTT. The chain combines TRBV9 with TRBJ1-5, with no clear D. V was shortened by 1 base and J by 6 bases, with 14 bases between the two germline ends. The CDR3 spans 15 residues. CDR1 is SGDLS and CDR2 is YYNGEE in the germline V gene.

This clone was observed a few times. This chain joins TRBV7-9 and TRBJ2-2; 9 nucleotides match TRBD1. V gave up 11 bases and J gave up 5 bases; unmatched junction bases: 9. This CDR3 is 14 amino acids long. Germline V gives CDR1 SEHNR, CDR2 FQNEAQ (reference sequence). The CDR3 region is CAGRTGVRTGELFF. CDR3 nucleotide sequence: TGTGCCGGAAGGACAGGGGTGCGAACCGGGGAGCTGTTTTTT. Variable domain in full (rest from reference TRBV7-9 and TRBJ2-2): DTGVSQNPRHKITKRGQNVTFRCDPISEHNRLYWYRQTLGQGPEFLTYFQNEAQLEKSRLLSDRFSAERPKGSFSTLEIQRTEQGDSAMYLCAGRTGVRTGELFFGEGSRLTVL.

The V gene is TRBV11-3, the J gene TRBJ2-5, with D uncertain. The germline CDR1 and CDR2 sequences are SGHNT and YENEEA. The V end lost 2 bases, the J end lost 2 bases, and 6 bases lay between the germline ends. The CDR3 spans 13 residues. The CDR3 nucleotides read TGTGCCAGCAGCTTATACGAGCAAGAGACCCAGTACTTC. It encodes CASSLYEQETQYF.

The chain combines TRBV19 with TRBJ1-5, with D hard to call. The germline gives CDR1 LNHDA, CDR2 SQIVND (reference sequence). This CDR3 spans 14 amino acids. Trimming removed 3 bases from V and 4 bases from J, with 10 bases in between. CDR3 coding DNA: TGTGCCAGTAGTATCGCGGCCCGAAATCAGCCCCAGCATTTT. Translating gives CASSIAARNQPQHF. The complete variable domain, with remaining parts taken from reference TRBV19 and TRBJ1-5, reads DGGITQSPKYLFRKEGQNVTLSCEQNLNHDAMYWYRQDPGQGLRLIYYSQIVNDFQKGDIAEGYSVSREKKESFPLTVTSAQKNPTAFYLCASSIAARNQPQHFGDGTRLSIL.

The sample holds a few counts of this clone. The CDR3 protein is CASSQVGGNSPLHF. The CDR3, as DNA: TGTGCCAGCAGCCAAGTTGGGGGCAATTCACCCCTCCACTTT. V gene TRBV3-1 (or the pseudogene TRBV3-2) combines with J gene TRBJ1-6; a weak D match, TRBD1 (6 bases). Germline V gene sequence: CDR1 LGHDT, CDR2 YNNKEL (reference sequence). The V end lost 1 base, the J end lost 7 bases, and 8 bases lay between the germline ends. The CDR3 runs 14 residues.